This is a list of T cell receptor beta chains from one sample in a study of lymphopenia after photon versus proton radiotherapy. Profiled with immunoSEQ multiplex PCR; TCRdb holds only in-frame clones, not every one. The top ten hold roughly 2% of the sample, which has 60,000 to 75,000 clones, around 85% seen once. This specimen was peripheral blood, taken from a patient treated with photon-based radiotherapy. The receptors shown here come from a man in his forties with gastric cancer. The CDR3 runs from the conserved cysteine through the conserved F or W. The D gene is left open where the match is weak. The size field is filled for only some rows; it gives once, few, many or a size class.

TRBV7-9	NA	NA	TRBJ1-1	CASSLGHMNTEAFF	TGTGCCAGCAGCTTAGGACACATGAACACTGAAGCTTTCTTT
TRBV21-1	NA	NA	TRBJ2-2	CASSKAGGRKHNTGELFF	TGTGCCAGCAGCAAAGCGGGGGGACGCAAACATAACACCGGGGAGCTGTTTTTT
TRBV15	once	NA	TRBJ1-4	CATSSRRGIGEKLFF	TGTGCCACCAGCAGTCGTAGGGGAATAGGTGAAAAACTGTTTTTT
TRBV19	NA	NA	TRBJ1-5	CASSIGDLTYSNQPQHF	TGTGCCAGTAGTATCGGGGACCTCACATATAGCAATCAGCCCCAGCATTTT
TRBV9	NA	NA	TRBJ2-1	CASSVAGDSYNEQFF	TGTGCCAGCAGCGTAGCCGGCGACTCCTACAATGAGCAGTTCTTC
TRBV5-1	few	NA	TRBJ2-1	CASSLARGSSYNEQFF	TGCGCCAGCAGCTTGGCCCGGGGGAGCTCCTACAATGAGCAGTTCTTC
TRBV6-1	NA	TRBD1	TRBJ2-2	CASSFGTGSGELFF	TGTGCCAGCAGCTTCGGGACAGGGTCCGGGGAGCTGTTTTTT
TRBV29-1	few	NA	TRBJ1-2	CSVGASNYGYTF	TGCAGCGTTGGGGCCAGTAACTATGGCTACACCTTC
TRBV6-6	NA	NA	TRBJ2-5	CASSLTHLETQYF	TGTGCCAGCAGTCTTACCCACTTGGAGACCCAGTACTTC
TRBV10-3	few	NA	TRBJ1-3	CAISLRGGSGNTIYF	TGTGCCATCAGCCTCCGAGGGGGCTCTGGAAACACCATATATTTT
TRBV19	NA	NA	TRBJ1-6	CASSILLSGINSPLHF	TGTGCCAGTAGTATCCTACTTTCGGGGATTAATTCACCCCTCCACTTT
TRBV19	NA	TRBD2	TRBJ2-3	CASSFRRGVGDTQYF	TGTGCCAGTAGTTTTCGGCGGGGGGTGGGAGATACGCAGTATTTT
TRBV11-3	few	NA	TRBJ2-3	CASSLGQLGTDTQYF	TGTGCCAGCAGCTTAGGCCAGCTAGGAACAGATACGCAGTATTTT
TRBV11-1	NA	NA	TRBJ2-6	CASSLPGDRAGSGANVLTF	TGTGCCAGCAGCTTACCGGGAGACAGGGCGGGCTCTGGGGCCAACGTCCTGACTTTC
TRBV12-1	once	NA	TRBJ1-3	CASSFDSSGNTIYF	TGTGCCAGCAGCTTCGACAGCTCTGGAAACACCATATATTTT
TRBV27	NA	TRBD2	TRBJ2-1	CASSSQRGDYNEQFF	TGTGCCAGCAGTTCCCAGCGGGGGGACTACAATGAGCAGTTCTTC
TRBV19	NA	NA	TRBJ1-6	CASSKTPAASYNSPLHF	TGTGCCAGTAGCAAAACCCCCGCCGCATCCTATAATTCACCCCTCCACTTT
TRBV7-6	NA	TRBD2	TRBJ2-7	CASSLAGRAYEQYF	TGTGCCAGCAGCTTAGCAGGGAGGGCGTACGAGCAGTACTTC
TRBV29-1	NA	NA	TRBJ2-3	CSAQSYSSTDTQYF	TGCAGCGCCCAATCGTATTCTAGCACAGATACGCAGTATTTT
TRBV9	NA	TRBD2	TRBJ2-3	CASSPTSGGADTQYF	TGTGCCAGCAGCCCGACTAGCGGGGGGGCAGATACGCAGTATTTT
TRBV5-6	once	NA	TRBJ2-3	CASSLGTRDTQYF	TGTGCCAGCAGCTTGGGAACCCGAGATACGCAGTATTTT
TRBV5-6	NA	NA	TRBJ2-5	CASSVSTGSSQETQYF	TGTGCCAGCAGCGTGAGCACAGGGTCCTCTCAAGAGACCCAGTACTTC
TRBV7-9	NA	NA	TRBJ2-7	CASSPVVYEQYF	TGTGCCAGCAGCCCCGTGGTCTACGAGCAGTACTTC
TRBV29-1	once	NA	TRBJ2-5	CSVALGSEETQYF	TGCAGCGTTGCTCTAGGATCGGAAGAGACCCAGTACTTC
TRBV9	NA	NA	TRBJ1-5	CASSKGGVSNQPQHF	TGTGCCAGCAGCAAGGGGGGCGTGAGCAATCAGCCCCAGCATTTT
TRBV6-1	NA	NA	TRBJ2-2	CASSDPGFTNTGELFF	TGTGCCAGCAGTGACCCGGGGTTTACAAACACCGGGGAGCTGTTTTTT
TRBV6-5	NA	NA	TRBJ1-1	CASSKQDMNTEAFF	TGTGCCAGCAGTAAACAGGATATGAACACTGAAGCTTTCTTT
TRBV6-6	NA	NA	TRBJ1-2	CASTERVRAGYGYTF	TGTGCCAGCACTGAAAGGGTCAGGGCGGGCTATGGCTACACCTTC
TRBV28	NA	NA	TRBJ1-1	CASSSGMNTEAFF	TGTGCCAGCAGTTCGGGGATGAACACTGAAGCTTTCTTT
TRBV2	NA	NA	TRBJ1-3	CASSEARGYGNTIYF	TGTGCCAGCAGTGAAGCGCGGGGGTATGGAAACACCATATATTTT
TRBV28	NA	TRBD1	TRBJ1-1	CASSRDRAVTEAFF	TGTGCCAGCAGTAGGGACAGGGCTGTCACTGAAGCTTTCTTT
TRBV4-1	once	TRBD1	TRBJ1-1	CASRRGTGGNTEAFF	TGCGCCAGCAGGCGAGGGACAGGGGGGAACACTGAAGCTTTCTTT
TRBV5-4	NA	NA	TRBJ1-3	CASSPRSGYTGNTIYF	TGTGCCAGCAGCCCTCGGTCGGGGTATACCGGAAACACCATATATTTT